These 8 T cell receptor beta chains were all obtained from the same sample, sequenced in a study of blood T cell repertoires in COVID-19 (dated by TCRdb to 2018 to 2020). Libraries were built with the immunoSEQ multiplex PCR assay. TCRdb re-hosts the immuneACCESS table, in-frame sequences only. Its copies lack some clones; in the studies checked, an unresolved V gene accounts for under half of them, and the cause for the rest is not known. The sample yields some 200,000 clones; about 79% were counted once. The ten largest clones represent about 1.3% of the sample. The sequenced sample was PBMCs or T cells enriched from blood (not recorded which). Receptor source: a woman in her forties with acute COVID-19.

As to this clone: Other DNA sequences in this specimen translate into the identical CDR3. The V and J genes are TRBV5-8 and TRBJ2-7, with TRBD1 matching over 7 bases. J lost 3 bases, V lost 0 bases, and 3 bases had no gene match. Germline-derived CDR1 and CDR2 are SGHTS and YDEGEE. CDR3 length: 14 residues. CDR3 nucleotides: TGTGCCAGCAGCTTGGGACAGGGAATCTACGAGCAGTACTTC. It codes for CASSLGQGIYEQYF.

V is TRBV9 and J is TRBJ2-5; perhaps TRBD2 as D (6 bases). CDR3 size: 13 residues. Trimming stripped 0 bases from V and 7 bases from J, with 10 bases between. Germline assignment: CDR1 SGDLS and CDR2 YYNGEE. The CDR3, as DNA: TGTGCCAGCAGCGTAGCGGAGGGTTTGACCCAGTACTTC. Its translation is CASSVAEGLTQYF.

The chain is built from TRBV28 and TRBJ2-4; 7 bases agree with TRBD2. The V segment lost 1 base and the J segment 0 bases; nucleotides outside the gene matches: 9. The CDR3 consists of 18 residues. Per germline, CDR1 MDHEN and CDR2 SYDVKM. In nucleotides, the CDR3 is TGTGCCAGCAGTTTATTTAGGGGAGGGCCTCTAGCCAAAAACATTCAGTACTTC. This codes for CASSLFRGGPLAKNIQYF.

For the CDR3, the DNA is TGCGCCAGCAGCCAAGAACCAGGGGGCGTTTTTTATTATGGCTACACCTTC. This encodes CASSQEPGGVFYYGYTF. The rearrangement links TRBV4-1 to TRBJ1-2; 8 positions agree with TRBD1. The CDR3 contains 17 residues. Losses at the gene ends were 0 bases for V and 5 bases for J; bases not matched to a gene: 11. Germline V gene data show CDR1 as MGHRA and CDR2 as YSYEKL.

This clone was counted a few times. The V call is TRBV28, the J call TRBJ1-1; TRBD1 agrees at 7 bases. Germline CDR1 reads MDHEN; CDR2 reads SYDVKM. CDR3 length equals 16 residues. The V segment lost 6 bases and the J segment 2 bases; nucleotides outside the gene matches: 12. CDR3 in amino acids: CASSGPYRGTNTEAFF. The CDR3 DNA is TGTGCCAGCAGCGGCCCGTACAGGGGTACAAACACTGAAGCTTTCTTT.

The gene calls are TRBV29-1 and TRBJ2-5, with 9 nucleotides matching TRBD1. Trimming cost V 4 bases and J 6 bases; bases outside gene matches: 3. Germline CDR1 and CDR2: SQVTM and ANQGSEA. The CDR3 contains 12 residues. The CDR3 protein is CSVVYRGQTQYF. The CDR3 DNA reads as TGCAGCGTTGTCTACAGGGGGCAGACCCAGTACTTC.

At least ten counts were recorded for this clone. The J gene is TRBJ2-1, the V gene TRBV30, with unresolved D. Trimming stripped 7 bases from V and 0 bases from J, with 10 bases between. The CDR3 totals 13 residues. In germline, CDR1 is GTSNPN, CDR2 SVGIG (reference sequence). Here the CDR3 reads CASEFYSYNEQFF. In DNA form, the CDR3 reads TGTGCCTCGGAGTTTTACTCCTACAATGAGCAGTTCTTC.

The chain recombines TRBV11-1 with TRBJ2-3; no clear D gene. The germline CDR1 and CDR2 sequences are SGHAT and FQDESV (reference sequence). The CDR3 has 12 residues. Trimming pared 8 bases from V and 11 bases from J, leaving 17 bases between. The CDR3, as DNA: TGTGCCAGCGCCGAAATCGCGGTGAGGCAGTATTTT. As protein: CASAEIAVRQYF.